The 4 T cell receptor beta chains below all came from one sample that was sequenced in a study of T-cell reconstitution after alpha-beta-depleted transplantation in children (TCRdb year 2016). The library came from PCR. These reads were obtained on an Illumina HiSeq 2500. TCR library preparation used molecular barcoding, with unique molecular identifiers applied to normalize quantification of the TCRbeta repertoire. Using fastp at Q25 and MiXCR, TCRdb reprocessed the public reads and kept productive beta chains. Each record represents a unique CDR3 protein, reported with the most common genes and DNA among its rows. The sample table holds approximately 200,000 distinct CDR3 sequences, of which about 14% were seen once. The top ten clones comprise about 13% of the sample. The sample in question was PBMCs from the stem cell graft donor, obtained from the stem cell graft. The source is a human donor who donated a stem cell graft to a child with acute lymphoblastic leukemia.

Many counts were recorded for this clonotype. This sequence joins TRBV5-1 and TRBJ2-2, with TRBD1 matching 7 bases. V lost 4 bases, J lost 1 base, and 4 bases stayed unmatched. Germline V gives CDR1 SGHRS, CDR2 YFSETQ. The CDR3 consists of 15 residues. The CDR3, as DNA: TGCGCCAGCAGCCCGGGACAGATGAACACCGGGGAGCTGTTTTTT. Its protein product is CASSPGQMNTGELFF.

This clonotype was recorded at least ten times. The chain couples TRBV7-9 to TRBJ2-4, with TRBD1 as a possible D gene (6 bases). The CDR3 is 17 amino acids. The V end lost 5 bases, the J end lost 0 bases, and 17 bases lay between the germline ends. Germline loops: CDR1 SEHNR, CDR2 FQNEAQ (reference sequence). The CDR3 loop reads CASSPSHRDLAKNIQYF. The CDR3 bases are TGTGCCAGCAGCCCCTCCCACAGGGATCTAGCCAAAAACATTCAGTACTTC. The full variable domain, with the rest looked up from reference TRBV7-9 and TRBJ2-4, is DTGVSQNPRHKITKRGQNVTFRCDPISEHNRLYWYRQTLGQGPEFLTYFQNEAQLEKSRLLSDRFSAERPKGSFSTLEIQRTEQGDSAMYLCASSPSHRDLAKNIQYFGAGTRLSVL.

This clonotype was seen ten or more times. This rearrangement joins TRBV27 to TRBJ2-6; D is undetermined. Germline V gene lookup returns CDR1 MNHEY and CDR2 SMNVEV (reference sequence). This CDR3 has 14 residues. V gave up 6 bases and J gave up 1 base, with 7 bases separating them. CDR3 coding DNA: TGTGCCAGCAGATACAGTTCTGGGGCCAACGTCCTGACTTTC. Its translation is CASRYSSGANVLTF.

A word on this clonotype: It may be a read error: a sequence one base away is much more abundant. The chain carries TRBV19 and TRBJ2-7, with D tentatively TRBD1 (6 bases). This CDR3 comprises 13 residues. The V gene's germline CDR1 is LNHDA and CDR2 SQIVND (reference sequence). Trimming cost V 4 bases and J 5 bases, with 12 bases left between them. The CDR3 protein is CASSSDRFNEQYF. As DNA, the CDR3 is TGTGCCAGTAGTAGTGACAGGTTCAACGAGCAGTACTTC.